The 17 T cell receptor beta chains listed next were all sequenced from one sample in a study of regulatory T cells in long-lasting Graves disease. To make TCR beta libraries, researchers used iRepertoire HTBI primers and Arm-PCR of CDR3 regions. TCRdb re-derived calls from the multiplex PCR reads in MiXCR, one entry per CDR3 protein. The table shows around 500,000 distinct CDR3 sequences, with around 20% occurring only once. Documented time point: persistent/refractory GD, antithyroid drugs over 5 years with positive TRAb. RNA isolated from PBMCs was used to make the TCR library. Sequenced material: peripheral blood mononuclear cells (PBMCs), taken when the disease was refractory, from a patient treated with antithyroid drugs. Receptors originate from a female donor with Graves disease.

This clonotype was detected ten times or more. CDR3 nucleotide sequence: TGTGCCAGCAGTGTTGGAACCGGGGAGCTGTTTTTT. Amino acid sequence: CASSVGTGELFF. V gene TRBV9 combines with J gene TRBJ2-2; D remains ambiguous. The CDR3 consists of 12 residues. The germline CDR1 and CDR2 sequences are SGDLS and YYNGEE. The V gene lost 5 bases and the J gene lost 5 bases, with 7 bases spanning the gap. The full variable domain, its missing parts supplied by reference TRBV9 and TRBJ2-2, is DSGVTQTPKHLITATGQRVTLRCSPRSGDLSVYWYQQSLDQGLQFLIQYYNGEERAKGNILERFSAQQFPDLHSELNLSSLELGDSALYFCASSVGTGELFFGEGSRLTVL.

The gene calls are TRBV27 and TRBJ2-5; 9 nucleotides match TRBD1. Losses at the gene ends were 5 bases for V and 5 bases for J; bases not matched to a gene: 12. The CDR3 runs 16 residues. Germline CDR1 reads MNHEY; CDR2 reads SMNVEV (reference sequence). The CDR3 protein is CASSKGQGSRYETQYF. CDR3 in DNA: TGTGCCAGCAGTAAAGGACAGGGGTCCAGATATGAGACCCAGTACTTC.

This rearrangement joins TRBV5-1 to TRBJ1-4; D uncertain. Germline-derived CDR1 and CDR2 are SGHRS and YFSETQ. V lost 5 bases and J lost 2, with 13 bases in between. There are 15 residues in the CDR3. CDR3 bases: TGCGCCAGCAGTCGGGCCAGCGCCACTAATGAAAAACTGTTTTTT. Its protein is CASSRASATNEKLFF.

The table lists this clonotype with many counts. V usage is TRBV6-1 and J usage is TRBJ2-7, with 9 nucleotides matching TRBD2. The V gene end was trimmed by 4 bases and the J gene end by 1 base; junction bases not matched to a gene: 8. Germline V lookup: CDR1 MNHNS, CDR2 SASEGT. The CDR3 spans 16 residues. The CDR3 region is CASSVDLAGNSYEQYF. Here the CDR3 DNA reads TGTGCCAGCAGTGTGGATCTAGCGGGGAATTCCTACGAGCAGTACTTC.

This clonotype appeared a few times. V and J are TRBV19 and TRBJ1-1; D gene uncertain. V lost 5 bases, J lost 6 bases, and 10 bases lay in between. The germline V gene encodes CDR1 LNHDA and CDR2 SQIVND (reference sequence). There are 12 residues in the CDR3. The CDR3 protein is CASSFHGAEAFF. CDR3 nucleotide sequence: TGTGCCAGTAGTTTCCATGGAGCTGAAGCTTTCTTT. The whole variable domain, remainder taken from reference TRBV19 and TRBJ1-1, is DGGITQSPKYLFRKEGQNVTLSCEQNLNHDAMYWYRQDPGQGLRLIYYSQIVNDFQKGDIAEGYSVSREKKESFPLTVTSAQKNPTAFYLCASSFHGAEAFFGQGTRLTVV.

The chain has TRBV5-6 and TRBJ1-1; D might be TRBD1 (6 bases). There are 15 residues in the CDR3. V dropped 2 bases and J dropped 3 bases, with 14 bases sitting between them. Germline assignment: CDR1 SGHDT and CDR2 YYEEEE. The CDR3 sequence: CASSFGGRGYTEAFF. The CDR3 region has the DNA TGTGCCAGCAGCTTTGGAGGCAGGGGATACACTGAAGCTTTCTTT.

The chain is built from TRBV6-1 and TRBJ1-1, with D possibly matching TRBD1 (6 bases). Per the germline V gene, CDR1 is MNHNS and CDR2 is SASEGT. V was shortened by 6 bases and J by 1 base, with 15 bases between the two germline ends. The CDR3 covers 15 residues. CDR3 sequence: CASRSIGQPNTEAFF. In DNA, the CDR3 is TGTGCCAGCAGATCCATAGGACAGCCGAACACTGAAGCTTTCTTT.

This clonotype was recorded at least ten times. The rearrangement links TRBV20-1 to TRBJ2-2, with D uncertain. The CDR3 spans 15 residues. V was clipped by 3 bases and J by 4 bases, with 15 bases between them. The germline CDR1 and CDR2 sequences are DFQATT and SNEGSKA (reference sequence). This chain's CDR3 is CSARARKRSTGELFF. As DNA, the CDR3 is TGCAGTGCTAGGGCCCGAAAGCGTTCCACCGGGGAGCTGTTTTTT.

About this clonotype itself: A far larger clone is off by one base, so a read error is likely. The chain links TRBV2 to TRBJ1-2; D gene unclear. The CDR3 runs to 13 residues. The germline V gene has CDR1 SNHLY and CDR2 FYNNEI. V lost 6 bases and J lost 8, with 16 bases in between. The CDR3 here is CASSATRREGYTF. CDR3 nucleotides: TGTGCCAGCAGCGCTACAAGGAGAGAAGGCTACACCTTC.

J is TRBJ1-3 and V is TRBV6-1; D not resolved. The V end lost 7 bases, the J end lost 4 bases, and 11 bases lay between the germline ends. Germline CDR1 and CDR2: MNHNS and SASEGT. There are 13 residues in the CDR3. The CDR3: CASTTGVGNTIYF. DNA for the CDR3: TGTGCCAGCACCACCGGGGTCGGAAACACCATATATTTT.

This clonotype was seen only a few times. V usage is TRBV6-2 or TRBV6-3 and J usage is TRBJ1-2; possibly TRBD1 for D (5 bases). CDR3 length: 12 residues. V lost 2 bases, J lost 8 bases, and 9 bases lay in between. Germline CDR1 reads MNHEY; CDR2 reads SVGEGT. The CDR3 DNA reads TGTGCCAGCAGTTACACGGGGGAAGGCTACACCTTC. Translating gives CASSYTGEGYTF.

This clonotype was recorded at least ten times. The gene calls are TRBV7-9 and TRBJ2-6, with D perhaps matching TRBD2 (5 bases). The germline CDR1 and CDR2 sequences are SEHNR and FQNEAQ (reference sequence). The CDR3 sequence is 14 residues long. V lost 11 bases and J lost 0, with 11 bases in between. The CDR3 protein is CAEGLSSGANVLTF. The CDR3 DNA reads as TGTGCCGAAGGACTGTCCTCTGGGGCCAACGTCCTGACTTTC.

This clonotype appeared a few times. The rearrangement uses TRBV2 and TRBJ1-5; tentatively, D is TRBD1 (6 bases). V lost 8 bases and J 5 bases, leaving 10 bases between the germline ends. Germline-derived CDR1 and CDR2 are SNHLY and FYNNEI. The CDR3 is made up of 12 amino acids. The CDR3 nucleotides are TGTGCCAGCTCAGGGGATCATCAGCCCCAGCATTTT. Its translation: CASSGDHQPQHF.

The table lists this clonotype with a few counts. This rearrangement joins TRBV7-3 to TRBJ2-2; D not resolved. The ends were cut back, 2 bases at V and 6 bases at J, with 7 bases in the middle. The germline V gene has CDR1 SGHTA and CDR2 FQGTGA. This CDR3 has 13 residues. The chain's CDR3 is CASSLSLAGELFF. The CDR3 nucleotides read TGTGCCAGCAGCTTATCTCTAGCCGGGGAGCTGTTTTTT. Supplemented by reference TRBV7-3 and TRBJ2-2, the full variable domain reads GAGVSQTPSNKVTEKGKYVELRCDPISGHTALYWYRQSLGQGPEFLIYFQGTGAADDSGLPNDRFFAVRPEGSVSTLKIQRTERGDSAVYLCASSLSLAGELFFGEGSRLTVL.

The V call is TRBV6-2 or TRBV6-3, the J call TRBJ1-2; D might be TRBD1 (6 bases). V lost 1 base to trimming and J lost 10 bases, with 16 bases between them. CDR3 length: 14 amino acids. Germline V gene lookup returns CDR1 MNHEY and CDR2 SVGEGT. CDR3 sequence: CASSYLGGTHNYTF. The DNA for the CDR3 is TGTGCCAGCAGTTACTTAGGGGGAACTCATAACTACACCTTC.

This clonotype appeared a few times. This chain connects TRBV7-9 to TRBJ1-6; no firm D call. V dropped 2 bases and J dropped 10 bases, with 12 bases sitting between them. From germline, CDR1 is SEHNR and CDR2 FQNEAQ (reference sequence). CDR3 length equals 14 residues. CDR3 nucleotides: TGTGCCAGCAGCTTAATAGCGATAAGCTCACCCCTCCACTTT. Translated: CASSLIAISSPLHF.

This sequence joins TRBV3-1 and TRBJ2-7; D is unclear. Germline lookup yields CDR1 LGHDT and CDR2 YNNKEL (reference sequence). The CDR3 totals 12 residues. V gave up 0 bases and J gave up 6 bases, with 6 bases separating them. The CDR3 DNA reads TGTGCCAGCAGCCAAGATCTCCTCGAGCAGTACTTC. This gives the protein CASSQDLLEQYF.